The sequence of this T cell receptor (beta chain) was determined in a study of radiation and T cells in renal cell carcinoma. Regarding time point: baseline pretreatment blood. Treatment meaning: 15 Gy SBRT to primary tumor, nephrectomy 4 weeks later. This clone came up a few times. Method: immunoSEQ multiplex PCR; TCRdb's copy keeps in-frame clones and lacks some. The sample lists about 49,000 clones; roughly 80% were seen once. V was pared by 7 bases and J by 7 bases, with 13 bases between. There are 12 residues in the CDR3. Germline V lookup: CDR1 MNHEY, CDR2 SVGAGI. This specimen consisted of blood, obtained from a patient whose treatment included radiotherapy and nephrectomy. This clonotype was sampled from a woman between 65 and 79 years old with renal cell carcinoma. The chain carries TRBV6-5 and TRBJ1-1; D may be TRBD1 (5 bases). The CDR3: CASIPRQLEAFF. CDR3 bases: TGTGCCAGCATCCCCAGACAGCTTGAAGCTTTCTTT.